This T cell receptor (beta chain) was recorded in a study of shared clonotypes between healthy human individuals (dated by TCRdb to the early 2020s). Regarding the complete study: A couple of women and three men aged 18 to 49 years were included in the cohort. Between about 0.8 and 9.5 billion PBMCs per donor were obtained by leukapheresis. Libraries were prepared and TCR repertoires were sequenced by different laboratories using diverse techniques, in order to increase sequencing depth and limit assay-specific biases. For each donor, CD4 naive and CD4 memory were each run on three plates, CD8 naive on two plates, and CD8 memory on one plate. To estimate repertoire size and how much clonotypes are shared between individuals, the study performed deep sequencing of blood TCR repertoires from five healthy adults. What the research found in general, with its limitations: Sampling was limited to blood, and TCR repertoires in tissue likely differ from TCR repertoires in blood. Because the study included only a small number of donors, the genetic and exposure-history diversity represented was limited. About 4.5% of naive CD4, 3.5% of naive CD8, approximately 2% of memory CD4, and approximately 0.4% of memory CD8 clonotypes were shared across several donors. Compared with non-shared clonotypes, the clonotypes found in all four sorted-subset donors had higher generation probabilities. Estimated clonotype richness was generally larger for naive than for memory subsets. Incomplete sequencing was indicated by rarefaction of sorted-subset datasets, despite the large sequencing depth. Pairwise subsampling led to the expectation that sequencing depth would affect the degree of clonotype sharing among donors.

This clone was seen a few times. Its antigen has not been determined. No much larger clonotype is one base removed from it; base qualities were not supplied. Using the deep immunoSEQ assay, TCR CDR3 regions were amplified from genomic DNA by multiplex PCR. Extracted genomic DNA from each cell subset was spread evenly across all wells of several immunoSEQ 96-well plates, with each plate serving as a replicate. Each replicate PCR for sorted subsets received around 210 ng genomic DNA, equal to about 30,000 T cell genomes. Purified libraries were quantified with a Qubit 3.0 fluorometer, sized on a Bioanalyzer 2100, and re-quantified with the KAPA Library Quantification kit. Every immunoSEQ 96-well plate was sequenced on a separate single-read 150-cycle Illumina NextSeq 550 flow cell. On the authors' methods: Because only junctional sequences without quality scores were contained in the immunoSEQ output, filtering matching that applied to full-length reads could not be performed. To assign V/J genes and CDR3, sequences were annotated using PyIR, a Python wrapper for IgBLAST v1.9, with IMGT germline references. Reads with weak V/J assignments (E-value above 1e-6), missing CDR3, stop codons, out-of-frame junctions, or ambiguous translated residues were removed. V3J clonotypes were defined as sequences sharing an identical inferred V gene, J gene, and CDR3 amino acid sequence. The percentage overlap between two repertoires was calculated by dividing the number of shared unique clonotypes by the size of the smaller repertoire. Repertoire richness was assessed with RTK rarefaction, the Chao1 estimator, and Recon v2.1 estimates of unobserved clonotypes. Generation probabilities for all TCRbeta clonotypes obtained by the gDNA method from a few donors were computed using OLGA. The source is immuneACCESS, and TCRdb retained only in-frame sequences with V and J called. Part of the clones is not carried over; for the studies checked, unresolved V genes explain less than half of this, and the remainder is unexplained. V and J calls and clone size are those listed in that table; D and trimming were worked out from the DNA. In all, the sample holds some 1,100,000 clones, and 75% to 85% of those were seen once. The top ten clones comprise approximately 0.5% of the sample.

Healthy HIV-negative adults with no recently reported acute infections or vaccinations were included as donors. Every donor was a Caucasian adult residing in Nashville, Tennessee, USA. CD4+ T cells were enriched by magnetic negative selection; naive cells were then positively selected on CD45RA, and the negative fraction formed the memory subset. Blood was collected by leukapheresis, and PBMCs were isolated by Ficoll-Histopaque density gradient centrifugation and then cryopreserved in liquid nitrogen vapor phase. Analytical flow cytometry was used to check the purity and quantity of each magnetically sorted T cell population. From each sorted fraction, genomic DNA was isolated and quantified by UV absorbance on a Nanodrop 2000c. The sample taken for sequencing was memory CD4+ T cells from PBMCs. What this sample's cell subset or site label stands for: CD45RA-negative fraction. This receptor was obtained from a man younger than 30 in good health. Some clones in this sample may be carry-over from other donors' samples.

The nucleotide sequence is TGTGCCAGCAGCCAGTCGGTGGGCACAGATACGCAGTATTTT. This gives the protein CASSQSVGTDTQYF. The rearrangement joined TRBV7-3 to TRBJ2-3; no D gene is confidently identified. Reading the germline V gene gives CDR1 SGHTA and CDR2 FQGTGA. From its cysteine to its phenylalanine, the CDR3 spans 14 amino acids. This entry keeps only the CDR3 DNA: 42 bases, framed from base 1. The V end loses 5 bases and the J end loses 1 base, and a stretch of 10 bases separates them.